This TCR beta chain is from a study of cytomegalovirus exposure and HLA in healthy donors. This CDR3 comprises 14 residues. The germline CDR1 and CDR2 sequences are MNHNS and SASEGT. The ends were cut back, 1 base at V and 6 bases at J, with 10 bases in the middle. Both 60 Vbeta primers and 13 Jbeta primers went into the PCR. Generated by immunoSEQ multiplex PCR, the TCRdb table keeps only in-frame clones and is missing some. This sample has some 160,000 clones, with approximately 80% found just once. V and J are TRBV6-1 and TRBJ1-3, with a tentative D call TRBD1 (6 bases). This clonotype originated in a woman under 30 in good health and CMV-seronegative. The specimen sequenced was PBMCs. The CDR3 sequence is CASSEGQGKNTIYF. The CDR3 DNA reads as TGTGCCAGCAGTGAAGGGCAGGGGAAAAACACCATATATTTT.